This T cell receptor beta chain stems from a study of T-cell reconstitution after alpha-beta-depleted transplantation in children. Study-wide results and caveats: Fresh T-cell production supplied most of the T-cell counts and diversity seen one year after transplant. The study traced high day-60 TCRbeta diversity in some patients to surviving recipient T cells and thymic progenitors. Expanded graft clones numbering several hundred reportedly gave rise to alpha-beta T cells about two months after transplant.

This clonotype showed up just a few times. What it binds is unknown. It was with unique molecular identifiers that the TCRbeta library was prepared. MiXCR was run by TCRdb on the PCR reads, yielding one entry per CDR3 protein. The top ten hold 24% of the sample, which has some 140,000 distinct CDR3 sequences, roughly 9.7% seen once. In germline, CDR1 is SQVTM, CDR2 ANQGSEA. V was cut by 4 bases and J by 4 bases, with 11 bases left in between. This CDR3 contains 13 residues. Sequenced material: PBMCs, mostly from graft donor cells, taken 180 days after TCRalphabeta/CD19-depleted stem cell transplant. This clonotype was sampled from a girl under three years old who had a stem cell transplant for combined immunodeficiency, so the T cells may come from the graft donor. This chain connects TRBV29-1 to TRBJ2-1; perhaps TRBD2 as D (5 bases). The CDR3: CSVVSREYNEQFF. CDR3 DNA: TGCAGCGTTGTATCTCGGGAATACAATGAGCAGTTCTTC.